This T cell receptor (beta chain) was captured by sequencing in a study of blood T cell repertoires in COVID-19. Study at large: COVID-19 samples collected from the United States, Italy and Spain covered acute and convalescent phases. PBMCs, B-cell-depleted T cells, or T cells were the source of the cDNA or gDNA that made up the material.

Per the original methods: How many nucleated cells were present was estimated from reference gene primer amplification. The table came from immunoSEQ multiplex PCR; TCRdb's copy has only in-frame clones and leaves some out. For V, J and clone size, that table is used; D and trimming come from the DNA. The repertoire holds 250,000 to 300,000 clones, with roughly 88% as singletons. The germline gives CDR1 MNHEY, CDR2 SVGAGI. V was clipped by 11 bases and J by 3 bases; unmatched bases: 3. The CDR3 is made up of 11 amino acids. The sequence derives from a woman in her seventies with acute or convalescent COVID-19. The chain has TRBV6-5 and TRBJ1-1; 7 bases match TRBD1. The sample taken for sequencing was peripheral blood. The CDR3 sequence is CASGGHTEAFF. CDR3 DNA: TGTGCCTCAGGGGGACACACTGAAGCTTTCTTT.